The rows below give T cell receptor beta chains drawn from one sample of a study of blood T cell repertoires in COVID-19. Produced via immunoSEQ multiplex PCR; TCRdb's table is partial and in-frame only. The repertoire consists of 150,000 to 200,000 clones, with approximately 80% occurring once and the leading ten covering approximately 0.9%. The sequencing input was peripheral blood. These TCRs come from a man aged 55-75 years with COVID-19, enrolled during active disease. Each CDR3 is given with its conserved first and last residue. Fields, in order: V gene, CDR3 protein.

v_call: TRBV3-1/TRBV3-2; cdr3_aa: CASSLQGFADEQFF
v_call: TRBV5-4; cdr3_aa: CASSRNRGDTEAFF
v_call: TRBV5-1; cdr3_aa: CASSLGGQGALGANVLTF
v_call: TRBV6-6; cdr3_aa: CASSYQGLNSPLHF
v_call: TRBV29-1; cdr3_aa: CSAFARVSATEAFF
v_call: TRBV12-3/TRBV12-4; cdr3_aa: CASSYREGETQYF
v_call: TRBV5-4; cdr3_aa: CASSPRDTGYYGYTF
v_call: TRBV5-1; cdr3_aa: CASSQGQASGANVLTF
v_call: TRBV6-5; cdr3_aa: CASSYSWTSGHNEQFF
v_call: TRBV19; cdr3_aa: CASSMNRGETQYF
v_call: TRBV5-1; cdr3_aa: CASSLAAGGDYGYTF
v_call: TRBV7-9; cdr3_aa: CASGTSTDTQYF
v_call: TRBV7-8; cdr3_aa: CASSFLTGSDHEQYF
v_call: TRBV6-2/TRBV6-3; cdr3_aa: CASSLGQASQPQHF
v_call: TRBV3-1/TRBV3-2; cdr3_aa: CASSQRPFDRGMLYEQYF
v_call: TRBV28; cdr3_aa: CASRATLGGQPQHF
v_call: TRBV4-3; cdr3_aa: CASSTGRGNTGELFF
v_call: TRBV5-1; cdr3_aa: CASSQADSYYEQYF
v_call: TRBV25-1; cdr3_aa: CASSLGLVDSPLHF
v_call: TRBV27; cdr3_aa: CASRPFPQGKAGEQYF
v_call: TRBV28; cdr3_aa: CAIKRTGMFVSNQPQHF